Sequencing of this T cell receptor beta chain was carried out in a study of T cells after yellow fever vaccination. Only a few counts were recorded for this clonotype. TCRdb analysed the 5' RACE reads with MiXCR anew, one entry per CDR3 protein. Of about 350,000 distinct CDR3 sequences in the sample, 7% to 10% were seen once. Trimming removed 6 bases at V and 7 bases at J, with 18 bases between. Germline V gene lookup returns CDR1 MNHEY and CDR2 SMNVEV (reference sequence). The CDR3 is 14 amino acids. Sequenced material: PBMCs, taken roughly seven weeks after the first yellow fever vaccination. The chain joins TRBV27 to TRBJ1-2; D may be TRBD1 (5 bases). This TCR derives from a man aged 18 to 29 who received the YFV17D yellow fever vaccine. The CDR3 DNA is TGTGCCAGCAGATCGGGGCGGGGACTAGGTGGCTACACCTTC. Protein sequence: CASRSGRGLGGYTF.